A single sample is the source of the 22 T cell receptor beta chains below, sequenced in a study. TCRdb reprocessed the 5' RACE reads via MiXCR and lists one record per CDR3 protein. The table lists 12,000 or so distinct CDR3 sequences, about 51% of them singletons. Treg sorting used a CD4+CD25+CD127-/low gate. The specimen sequenced was tumor-infiltrating Tregs sorted from the breast tumor. Receptors originate from a female donor with breast cancer.

The CDR3 nucleotides read TGCAGCGTTGTTCCCGGTGAGCAGTTCTTC. Encoded protein: CSVVPGEQFF. The rearrangement uses TRBV29-1 and TRBJ2-1; D ambiguous. In germline, CDR1 is SQVTM, CDR2 ANQGSEA. The CDR3 has 10 amino acids. Trimming removed 4 bases at V and 9 bases at J, with 7 bases between.

About this clonotype: One end of the junction varies from germline; a read error may be responsible. V usage is TRBV12-3 or TRBV12-4 and J usage is TRBJ1-1, with a weak D call TRBD1 (5 bases). The CDR3 sequence is 15 residues long. CDR3 nucleotide sequence: TGTGCCAGCAGTCCTCCAAGGCAGGGTGTCACTGAAGCTATCTTT. This gives the protein CASSPPRQGVTEAIF.

Note on this clonotype: The junction differs from germline at one of its ends, possibly a read error. The chain couples TRBV29-1 to TRBJ2-1; D is undetermined. The CDR3 has 15 residues. Germline V gives CDR1 SQVTM, CDR2 ANQGSEA. The CDR3 reads CSVGGDSSSCNEQFF. DNA of the CDR3: TGCAGCGTTGGGGGTGACTCCAGCTCCTGCAATGAGCAGTTCTTC.

This clonotype was counted once. The CDR3 reads CASSLQTGSYGYTF. CDR3 DNA: TGTGCCAGCAGCTTGCAGACAGGGAGCTATGGCTACACCTTC. The V and J genes are TRBV7-9 and TRBJ1-2; 7 bases agree with TRBD1. The CDR3 is 14 residues long. Per germline, CDR1 SEHNR and CDR2 FQNEAQ (reference sequence). J lost 4 bases, V lost 3 bases, and 5 bases had no gene match.

V is TRBV7-2 and J is TRBJ2-3; D gene ambiguous. V was pared by 5 bases and J by 10 bases, with 19 bases between. Germline CDR1 is SGHTA and CDR2 is FQGNSA. This CDR3 is built from 14 residues. CDR3 bases: TGTGCCAGCAGCCTCTCAGGACCTCGTTTAGCGCAGTATTTT. Its translation is CASSLSGPRLAQYF.

The CDR3 loop is CASSFQGAPGGYTF. DNA of the CDR3: TGTGCCAGCAGTTTCCAGGGGGCGCCTGGTGGCTACACCTTC. This chain uses TRBV12-3 or TRBV12-4 with TRBJ1-2; the match to TRBD1 covers 8 bases. The V and J ends lost 3 bases and 7 bases, in that order; junction bases with no gene match: 7. This CDR3 is 14 amino acids long.

The chain combines TRBV7-2 with TRBJ2-7, with D hard to call. The CDR3 totals 13 residues. The V gene lost 2 bases and the J gene lost 4 bases, with 9 bases spanning the gap. Germline-derived CDR1 and CDR2 are SGHTA and FQGNSA. CDR3 amino acids: CASSLLGSYEQYV. CDR3 sequence (DNA): TGTGCCAGCAGCTTATTAGGGTCGTACGAGCAGTACGTC.

A few counts support this clonotype. The CDR3 here is CASSPIRAAFF. CDR3 sequence (DNA): TGTGCCAGCTCACCGATTAGGGCAGCTTTCTTT. The chain couples TRBV12-3 or TRBV12-4 to TRBJ1-1; no definite D call. Trimming cost V 8 bases and J 10 bases, with 14 bases left between them. The CDR3 is 11 amino acids.

This chain uses TRBV7-8 with TRBJ2-7; 10 positions agree with TRBD1. This CDR3 region has 14 residues. CDR1 and CDR2 (germline): SGHVS, FQNEAQ. V trimming: 6 bases; J trimming: 5 bases; junction bases outside the gene matches: 7. CDR3: CASSYTGTGDEQYV. CDR3 sequence (DNA): TGTGCCAGCAGTTACACCGGGACAGGGGACGAGCAGTACGTC.

The chain joins TRBV20-1 to TRBJ2-7, with a weak D call TRBD2 (5 bases). CDR1 is DFQATT and CDR2 is SNEGSKA in the germline V gene (reference sequence). The CDR3 has 11 residues. Trimming took 3 bases from V and 4 from J, leaving 7 bases between them. The CDR3 region has the DNA TGCAGTGCTAGTCGGACTTACGAGCAGTACGTC. It translates to CSASRTYEQYV.

Within the sample, this clonotype is medium-sized. This chain uses TRBV29-1 with TRBJ2-1; D perhaps matches TRBD1 (6 bases). The CDR3 consists of 12 residues. V lost 7 bases, J lost 4 bases, and 11 bases lay in between. In germline, CDR1 is SQVTM, CDR2 ANQGSEA. The CDR3 protein is CSALRGYNEQFF. The CDR3 region has the DNA TGCAGCGCGCTCAGGGGTTACAATGAGCAGTTCTTC.

The chain uses TRBV6-2 or TRBV6-3 and TRBJ2-1, with 16 bases fitting TRBD2. The length of the CDR3 is 16 residues. V shed 7 bases, J shed 7 bases, and the junction held 7 bases outside the gene matches. CDR1 and CDR2 from the germline V gene are MNHEY and SVGEGT. CDR3 sequence reads: CASTGTSGRAGNEQFF. The CDR3 DNA reads TGTGCCAGCACCGGGACTAGCGGGAGGGCCGGTAATGAGCAGTTCTTC.

This rearrangement joins TRBV2 to TRBJ2-3, with D perhaps matching TRBD2 (6 bases). Germline-derived CDR1 and CDR2 are SNHLY and FYNNEI. The V gene lost 4 bases and the J gene lost 2 bases, with 13 bases spanning the gap. This CDR3 region has 15 residues. CDR3 sequence: CASSGDSGNTDTQYF. The CDR3 nucleotides read TGTGCCAGCAGTGGTGATAGCGGAAACACAGATACGCAGTATTTT. Supplemented by reference TRBV2 and TRBJ2-3, the full variable domain reads EPEVTQTPSHQVTQMGQEVILRCVPISNHLYFYWYRQILGQKVEFLVSFYNNEISEKSEIFDDQFSVERPDGSNFTLKIRSTKLEDSAMYFCASSGDSGNTDTQYFGPGTRLTVL.

There are a few counts of this clonotype. The chain combines TRBV7-3 with TRBJ2-3, with D perhaps TRBD1 (6 bases). V lost 2 bases and J lost 4, with 7 bases in between. The germline CDR1 and CDR2 sequences are SGHTA and FQGTGA. This CDR3 is built from 13 residues. Here the CDR3 DNA reads TGTGCCAGCAGCTTAGGGGGCGCAGATACGCAGTATTTT. Protein product: CASSLGGADTQYF.

The gene calls are TRBV20-1 and TRBJ2-7, with D tentatively TRBD1 (5 bases). This CDR3 spans 11 amino acids. Per germline, CDR1 DFQATT and CDR2 SNEGSKA (reference sequence). Deletions cut 6 bases from V and 7 bases from J, with 13 bases between. The CDR3 here is CSAKTVVEQYF. The CDR3, as DNA: TGCAGTGCAAAGACAGTAGTTGAGCAGTACTTC.

V gene TRBV12-3 or TRBV12-4 combines with J gene TRBJ2-7, with TRBD2 matching over 10 bases. The length of the CDR3 is 14 residues. The J segment lost 0 bases and the V segment lost 4 bases, leaving 0 bases of the junction unmatched. CDR3 in DNA: TGTGCCAGCAGTTCTAGCGGGAGCTCCTACGAGCAGTACTTC. Protein product: CASSSSGSSYEQYF.

Points on this clonotype: One end of the junction does not line up with germline, which may come from a read error. The genes are TRBV7-2 and TRBJ2-5; TRBD1 matches 7 bases. Germline CDR1 and CDR2: SGHTA and FQGNSA. The CDR3 totals 14 residues. The CDR3 reads CASSSQTGPEIQYF. The CDR3, as DNA: TGTGCCAGCAGCTCCCAGACAGGGCCAGAGATCCAGTACTTC.

V and J are TRBV20-1 and TRBJ2-4; 16 bases agree with TRBD2. The J segment lost 6 bases and the V segment lost 5 bases, leaving 4 bases of the junction unmatched. Germline CDR1 is DFQATT and CDR2 is SNEGSKA (reference sequence). CDR3 length equals 15 residues. CDR3 bases: TGCAGTGCTGGGACTAGCGGGAGGGGGCGAAACATTCAGTACTTC. As protein: CSAGTSGRGRNIQYF.

This clonotype was observed a handful of times. The chain employs TRBV7-2 and TRBJ1-2; D gene ambiguous. CDR1 SGHTA and CDR2 FQGNSA come from the germline V gene. The CDR3 runs to 13 residues. V dropped 7 bases and J dropped 4 bases, with 13 bases sitting between them. CDR3 nucleotide sequence: TGTGCCAGCACCACGGATTCCTTCTATGGCTACACCTTC. Amino acid sequence: CASTTDSFYGYTF. The entire variable domain, with the rest obtained from reference TRBV7-2 and TRBJ1-2, is as follows: GAGVSQSPSNKVTEKGKDVELRCDPISGHTALYWYRQSLGQGLEFLIYFQGNSAPDKSGLPSDRFSAERTGGSVSTLTIQRTQQEDSAVYLCASTTDSFYGYTFGSGTRLTVV.

In this sample, this clonotype turned up a few times. This rearrangement joins TRBV12-3 or TRBV12-4 to TRBJ1-5; a possible D gene is TRBD1 (5 bases). This CDR3 is built from 15 residues. Trimming cost V 6 bases and J 6 bases, with 18 bases left between them. The CDR3 DNA follows: TGTGCCAGCAGCTCCTCGACATCGGGGACTCAGCCCCAGCATTTT. This sequence encodes CASSSSTSGTQPQHF.

Remarks on this clonotype: Its ends do not fully match the called genes, so a read error is possible. The chain has TRBV29-1 and TRBJ2-2, with 7 bases lining up with TRBD1. CDR1 and CDR2 from the germline V gene are SQVTM and ANQGSEA. There are 12 residues in the CDR3. The CDR3 loop is CSVGTDRSKLVF. Here the CDR3 DNA reads TGCAGCGTGGGGACGGACAGGTCGAAGCTGGTTTTT.

The J gene is TRBJ2-7, the V gene TRBV20-1; unclear D gene. Germline-derived CDR1 and CDR2 are DFQATT and SNEGSKA (reference sequence). Trimming removed 6 bases at V and 2 bases at J, with 8 bases between. This CDR3 region has 11 residues. The CDR3 reads CSAWGTYEQYF. CDR3 coding DNA: TGCAGTGCGTGGGGTACCTACGAGCAGTACTTC.